This T cell receptor (beta chain) appears in the sequencing data of a study of resident and recirculating memory T cells in vitiligo. Study-level background: Each patient gave two lesional and two nonlesional epidermal shave biopsies, plus PBMCs.

Stability required unchanged lesions during the previous 6 months. Assay used: immunoSEQ multiplex PCR; TCRdb lists only in-frame clones, some missing. Of around 70,000 clones listed, just over 90% are singletons. This clonotype was obtained from a male donor with vitiligo. The sequenced sample was blood.

As DNA, the CDR3 is TGCAGCGTAGGGGGCCCGATAACAGGGGTCTACGAGCAGTACTTC. It is translated as CSVGGPITGVYEQYF. This rearrangement joins TRBV29-1 to TRBJ2-7; the match to TRBD1 covers 7 bases. The CDR3 contains 15 residues. The germline V gene has CDR1 SQVTM and CDR2 ANQGSEA. V lost 6 bases and J lost 3; bases outside the gene matches: 14.